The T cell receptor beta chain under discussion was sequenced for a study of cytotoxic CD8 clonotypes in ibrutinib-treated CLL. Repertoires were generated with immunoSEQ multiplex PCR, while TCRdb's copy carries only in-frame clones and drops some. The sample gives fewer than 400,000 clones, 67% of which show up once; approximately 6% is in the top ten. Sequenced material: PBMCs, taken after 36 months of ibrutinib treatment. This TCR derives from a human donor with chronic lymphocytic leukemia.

CDR3 residues: CASSGRFSGRAGELFF. DNA for the CDR3: TGTGCCAGCAGCGGAAGATTTAGCGGGAGGGCCGGGGAGCTGTTTTTT. The rearrangement links TRBV9 to TRBJ2-2, with 11 bases aligning to TRBD2. The J segment lost 6 bases and the V segment lost 3 bases, leaving 7 bases of the junction unmatched. Per the germline V gene, CDR1 is SGDLS and CDR2 is YYNGEE. The CDR3 totals 16 residues.